Listed below are T cell receptor beta chains from one sample, sequenced in a study of cytomegalovirus exposure and HLA in healthy donors. Produced via immunoSEQ multiplex PCR; TCRdb's table is partial and in-frame only. The table shows over 200,000 clones, with just under 70% occurring only once. The sample taken for sequencing was PBMCs. These TCRs come from a man in his forties or fifties in good health and CMV-seropositive. Each CDR3 is given with its conserved first and last residue.

TRBJ2-5,TRBV7-3,CASSPDGGGETQYF
TRBJ2-7,TRBV27,CASSAGTSGVSIYEQYF
TRBJ2-2,TRBV2,CASGLTFANTGELFF
TRBJ1-3,TRBV7-9,CSSSATGNTIYF
TRBJ2-5,TRBV18,CASSARGATETQYF
TRBJ1-3,TRBV5-8,CASSPWGDGNTIYF
TRBJ2-2,TRBV7-2,CASSLARLAGVRGELFF
TRBJ2-7,TRBV4-1,CASSQAESVGAFYEQYF
TRBJ2-7,TRBV6-6,CASSRGVTYEQYF
TRBJ2-5,TRBV4-1,CASSPGEGDVQETQYF
TRBJ1-4,TRBV7-9,CASSLASGGEKLFF
TRBJ2-7,TRBV6-1,CASSVIRDRGSYEQYF
TRBJ2-4,TRBV29-1,CSVASGGGDIQYF
TRBJ1-5,TRBV10-3,CAISEGTDSNQPQHF
TRBJ2-1,TRBV6-5,CASSVGGTGANEQFF
TRBJ2-1,TRBV4-1,CASSQDQAVYNEQFF
TRBJ1-5,TRBV28,CASRTGGYVGQPQHF
TRBJ1-1,TRBV21-1,CASTRRGFAEAFF
TRBJ1-6,TRBV19,CASRNRATQGFVGSPLHF
TRBJ2-7,TRBV7-2,CASSLVGDGTSLHF
TRBJ2-7,TRBV5-4,CASSSDRGMYEQYF
TRBJ1-5,TRBV4-1,CASSQGKGGGNQPQHF
TRBJ2-7,TRBV27,CASSGLVGVEQYF
TRBJ2-7,TRBV5-1,CASSSLGGYHEQYF
TRBJ2-5,TRBV21-1,CASNSGSSGGPMHQETQYF
TRBJ1-2,TRBV7-7,CASSPRGFTSNNGYTF
TRBJ1-2,TRBV6-5,CASSYSTGENYGYTF